In its sample, the clone carrying this TCR beta chain was seen a few times. The record originates from a study of blood T cell repertoires in COVID-19. About the study: Sources were T cells, B-cell-depleted T cells, or PBMCs; the material itself was cDNA or gDNA.

One Seattle source followed patients from active infection through their disease course. Methods used by the authors: Nucleated cell number was recorded as an estimate derived from reference gene primer amplification. Some clones are missing from TCRdb's copy, which holds only in-frame ones; the method was immunoSEQ multiplex PCR. From that table come the V and J calls and clone size; the DNA was used to work out D and trimming. The sample has about 92,000 clones, 87% seen once; the top ten hold around 20%. Trimming shortened V by 0 bases and J by 7 bases, and 10 bases separated the two germline ends. CDR1 MNHEY and CDR2 SVGEGT come from the germline V gene. This CDR3 has 14 residues.

Source material: peripheral blood. The TCR was taken from a woman aged 55-70 years with COVID-19, enrolled during active disease. J is TRBJ1-5 and V is TRBV6-2 or TRBV6-3; unclear D gene. CDR3 in amino acids: CASSYSKEEQPQHF. The DNA for the CDR3 is TGTGCCAGCAGTTACTCGAAAGAGGAGCAGCCCCAGCATTTT.